The source of this T cell receptor (beta chain) is a study of blood T cell repertoires in COVID-19. Study as a whole: The origin of the acute and convalescent COVID-19 samples was the United States, Italy and Spain.

In the original processing: Estimates of nucleated cell counts were drawn from the amplification of reference gene primers. Some clones are missing from TCRdb's copy, which holds only in-frame ones; the method was immunoSEQ multiplex PCR. V and J calls and clone size follow that table, whereas D and trimming were derived from the DNA. The sample gives 250,000 to 300,000 clones, approximately 88% of which show up once; about 1.8% is in the top ten. Among Cohort 3 donors, those recovered had two negative PCRs, clearance, or symptom resolution. Deletions cut 2 bases from V and 3 bases from J, with 7 bases between. The CDR3 has 13 residues. Germline V lookup: CDR1 MNHEY, CDR2 SMNVEV (reference sequence).

The specimen was PBMCs or T cells enriched from blood (not recorded which). The rearrangement uses TRBV27 and TRBJ1-2; D is undetermined. This receptor was obtained from a woman aged 35 to 49 who had recovered from COVID-19. The CDR3 is CASSLNSYYGYTF. CDR3 DNA sequence: TGTGCCAGCAGTTTAAATTCGTACTATGGCTACACCTTC.